Below, 16 T cell receptor beta chains from the same sample are listed, as sequenced in a study of blood T cell repertoires in COVID-19. The assay was immunoSEQ multiplex PCR, and TCRdb's table has in-frame clones only and misses some. Found here are some 260,000 clones, 88% of them singletons; the top ten hold about 0.7%. The sample taken for sequencing was peripheral blood. All receptors come from a human donor in a cohort sampled during active COVID-19.

The rearrangement links TRBV4-2 to TRBJ2-1; a possible D gene is TRBD2 (5 bases). From germline, CDR1 is LGHNA and CDR2 YNFKEQ. V lost 0 bases and J lost 1, with 7 bases in between. CDR3 length: 15 residues. The chain's CDR3 is CASSQETGSYNEQFF. The CDR3 nucleotides are TGTGCCAGCAGCCAAGAAACGGGGTCCTACAATGAGCAGTTCTTC.

This chain connects TRBV12-3 or TRBV12-4 to TRBJ1-2, with D perhaps matching TRBD1 (6 bases). The CDR3 has 13 amino acids. The V gene lost 4 bases and the J gene lost 7 bases, with 13 bases spanning the gap. The CDR3 nucleotides are TGTGCCAGCAGTTCAAACAGGGCGGGTGGCTACACCTTC. Protein sequence: CASSSNRAGGYTF.

The rearrangement joins TRBV6-2 or TRBV6-3 to TRBJ1-5, with 7 positions matching TRBD1. Germline V CDR1 and CDR2: MNHEY, SVGEGT. With V trimmed by 0 bases and J by 0 bases, 14 bases remained unmatched. The CDR3 runs 20 residues. Written as DNA, the CDR3 is TGTGCCAGCAGTTACTCCATTTTCGGGGACAGACCCTATAGCAATCAGCCCCAGCATTTT. Protein product: CASSYSIFGDRPYSNQPQHF.

This clone has a single count. The chain employs TRBV7-9 and TRBJ1-2; tentative D call: TRBD1 (6 bases). V lost 1 base and J lost 1, with 10 bases in between. CDR1 and CDR2 from the germline V gene are SEHNR and FQNEAQ (reference sequence). This CDR3 comprises 15 residues. CDR3 loop: CASSLGTDNNYGYTF. CDR3 in DNA: TGTGCCAGCAGCTTAGGGACAGATAATAACTATGGCTACACCTTC.

The chain has TRBV4-1 and TRBJ2-7; 9 nucleotides match TRBD1. Germline V lookup: CDR1 MGHRA, CDR2 YSYEKL. The CDR3 consists of 17 residues. The V gene end was trimmed by 1 base and the J gene end by 2 bases; junction bases not matched to a gene: 9. CDR3 protein: CASSQGSPGQGTYEQYF. DNA for the CDR3: TGCGCCAGCAGCCAAGGATCCCCGGGACAGGGAACCTACGAGCAGTACTTC.

V and J are TRBV10-3 and TRBJ2-7, with a weak D call TRBD1 (6 bases). The germline V and J ends were trimmed by 9 bases and 7 bases, with 13 bases remaining between them. The CDR3 runs to 11 residues. The V gene's germline CDR1 is ENHRY and CDR2 SYGVKD. The CDR3 DNA sequence: TGTGCCATACAGGGTCGGGGAGAGCAGTACTTC. Amino acid sequence: CAIQGRGEQYF.

The J gene is TRBJ2-7, the V gene TRBV30, with 8 bases matching TRBD2. Germline lookup yields CDR1 GTSNPN and CDR2 SVGIG (reference sequence). Trimming removed 0 bases from V and 5 bases from J; junction bases left unmatched: 3. The CDR3 is 13 amino acids. Here the CDR3 DNA reads TGTGCCTGGAGTGTAGGACTAGCAAACGAGCAGTACTTC. Translating gives CAWSVGLANEQYF.

V usage is TRBV27 and J usage is TRBJ2-7, with D perhaps TRBD1 (6 bases). The CDR3 is 14 residues long. The germline V gene encodes CDR1 MNHEY and CDR2 SMNVEV (reference sequence). V was pared by 2 bases and J by 3 bases, with 11 bases between. In DNA, the CDR3 is TGTGCCAGCAGTTTAACAGGGATAAACTACGAGCAGTACTTC. Amino acids: CASSLTGINYEQYF.

This clone was seen once. V is TRBV6-5 and J is TRBJ1-2; possible D gene TRBD1, 6 bases. The CDR3 spans 13 residues. The V end was cut by 6 bases, the J end by 12 bases, with 20 bases between. Germline V gives CDR1 MNHEY, CDR2 SVGAGI. In DNA form, the CDR3 reads TGTGCCAGCAGCCCCAGACTACAGGGACGACACACCTTC. Translation: CASSPRLQGRHTF.

V usage is TRBV11-3 and J usage is TRBJ1-1; the D is unclear. Germline lookup yields CDR1 SGHNT and CDR2 YENEEA. V gave up 6 bases and J gave up 4 bases, with 6 bases separating them. The CDR3 runs 11 residues. Here the CDR3 DNA reads TGTGCCAGCAGTTCGGGCACTGAAGCTTTCTTT. Amino acid sequence: CASSSGTEAFF.

This rearrangement joins TRBV30 to TRBJ2-7; D gene uncertain. The CDR3 spans 11 residues. Germline loops: CDR1 GTSNPN, CDR2 SVGIG (reference sequence). The V end was cut by 1 base, the J end by 2 bases, with 3 bases between. CDR3 bases: TGTGCCTGGAGTGACACCTACGAGCAGTACTTC. The encoded protein is CAWSDTYEQYF.

V gene TRBV19 combines with J gene TRBJ2-5; D is unclear. Germline values: CDR1 LNHDA, CDR2 SQIVND (reference sequence). The ends were cut back, 5 bases at V and 2 bases at J, with 12 bases in the middle. The CDR3 is 14 residues long. The CDR3 nucleotides read TGTGCCAGTAGTTCCCCGGGTCGGCAAGAGACCCAGTACTTC. Translation: CASSSPGRQETQYF.

The chain is built from TRBV6-2 or TRBV6-3 and TRBJ2-7, with a weak D call TRBD1 (5 bases). Trimming removed 0 bases at V and 4 bases at J, with 16 bases between. The CDR3 is 16 residues long. Germline V gene lookup returns CDR1 MNHEY and CDR2 SVGEGT. CDR3 protein: CASSYSIPGQFYEQYF. The CDR3 coding sequence is TGTGCCAGCAGTTACTCGATCCCAGGGCAGTTTTACGAGCAGTACTTC.

This clone has just one count. The gene calls are TRBV19 and TRBJ2-6, with 12 bases that match TRBD1. V gave up 6 bases and J gave up 1 base; unmatched junction bases: 7. CDR1 is LNHDA, CDR2 SQIVND, per germline (reference sequence). The CDR3 is 18 amino acids. In DNA form, the CDR3 reads TGTGCCAGTAGAGCACCGGGACAGGGGGCATCTGGGGCCAACGTCCTGACTTTC. Its translation: CASRAPGQGASGANVLTF.

The chain joins TRBV27 to TRBJ1-4; perhaps TRBD1 as D (6 bases). Between the trimmed V and J ends, which lost 3 bases and 8 bases, there was a span of 13 bases. There are 14 residues in the CDR3. CDR1 and CDR2 (germline): MNHEY, SMNVEV (reference sequence). The CDR3: CASSFTGQGEKLFF. CDR3 DNA sequence: TGTGCCAGCAGTTTCACCGGCCAGGGGGAAAAACTGTTTTTT.

This CDR3 reads CASSRTGVNQPQHF. Written as DNA, the CDR3 is TGTGCCAGCAGTCGGACAGGGGTCAATCAGCCCCAGCATTTT. V and J are TRBV6-2 or TRBV6-3 and TRBJ1-5; 9 bases align to TRBD1. V was clipped by 5 bases and J by 3 bases; unmatched bases: 2. Germline lookup yields CDR1 MNHEY and CDR2 SVGEGT. The CDR3 runs 14 residues.